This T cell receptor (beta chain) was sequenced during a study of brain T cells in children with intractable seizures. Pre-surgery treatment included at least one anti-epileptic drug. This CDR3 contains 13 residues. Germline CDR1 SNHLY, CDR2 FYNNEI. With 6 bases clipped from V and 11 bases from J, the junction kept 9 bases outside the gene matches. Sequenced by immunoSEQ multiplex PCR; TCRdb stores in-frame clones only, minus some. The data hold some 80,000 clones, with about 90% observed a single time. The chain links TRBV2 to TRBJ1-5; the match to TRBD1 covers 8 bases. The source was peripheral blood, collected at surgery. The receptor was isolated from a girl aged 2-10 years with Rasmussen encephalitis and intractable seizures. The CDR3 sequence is CASREGLQGAQHF. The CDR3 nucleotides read TGTGCCAGCAGGGAGGGGTTACAGGGGGCCCAGCATTTT. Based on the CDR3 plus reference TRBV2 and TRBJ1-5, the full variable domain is EPEVTQTPSHQVTQMGQEVILRCVPISNHLYFYWYRQILGQKVEFLVSFYNNEISEKSEIFDDQFSVERPDGSNFTLKIRSTKLEDSAMYFCASREGLQGAQHFGDGTRLSIL.